Listed below are T cell receptor beta chains from one sample, sequenced in a study of beta chain features in type 1 diabetes. Generated by immunoSEQ multiplex PCR, the TCRdb table keeps only in-frame clones and is missing some. The sample lists a few hundred thousand clones; just over 20% were seen once. Source material: naive CD4+ T cells from blood. These receptors were taken from a woman aged 40 to 49 with type 1 diabetes. The CDR3 runs from the conserved cysteine through the conserved F or W. D genes are given only for firm matches. Not every row has a clone size; where given, it reads once, few, many or a size class.

j_call: TRBJ2-1
d_call: .
v_call: TRBV28
clone_size: few
cdr3_aa: CASSPNSGLNEQFF
cdr3_nt: TGTGCCAGCAGTCCCAACTCGGGTCTCAATGAGCAGTTCTTC

j_call: TRBJ1-1
d_call: .
v_call: TRBV29-1
clone_size: .
cdr3_aa: CSGGHGDTEAFF
cdr3_nt: TGCAGCGGGGGGCACGGAGACACTGAAGCTTTCTTT

j_call: TRBJ1-2
d_call: .
v_call: TRBV28
clone_size: .
cdr3_aa: CASSAGTQSLGYTF
cdr3_nt: TGTGCCAGCAGTGCAGGGACTCAATCGCTGGGCTACACCTTC

j_call: TRBJ2-3
d_call: .
v_call: TRBV9
clone_size: .
cdr3_aa: CASSATTDTQYF
cdr3_nt: TGTGCCAGCAGCGCCACAACAGATACGCAGTATTTT

j_call: TRBJ1-4
d_call: TRBD1
v_call: TRBV28
clone_size: .
cdr3_aa: CASGPGTVNEKLFF
cdr3_nt: TGTGCCAGCGGTCCCGGGACAGTTAATGAAAAACTGTTTTTT

j_call: TRBJ2-5
d_call: .
v_call: TRBV5-1
clone_size: .
cdr3_aa: CASSSRQTETQYF
cdr3_nt: TGCGCCAGCAGCTCACGACAGACGGAGACCCAGTACTTC

j_call: TRBJ2-1
d_call: .
v_call: TRBV7-2
clone_size: .
cdr3_aa: CASSLRRSSYNEQFF
cdr3_nt: TGTGCCAGCAGCTTACGGAGAAGCTCCTACAATGAGCAGTTCTTC

j_call: TRBJ1-1
d_call: TRBD1
v_call: TRBV5-1
clone_size: .
cdr3_aa: CASSLVTGGSDTEAFF
cdr3_nt: TGCGCCAGCAGCTTGGTTACAGGGGGGTCAGACACTGAAGCTTTCTTT

j_call: TRBJ2-2
d_call: .
v_call: TRBV29-1
clone_size: few
cdr3_aa: CSSATGSNTGELFF
cdr3_nt: TGCAGCTCCGCAACAGGGTCAAACACCGGGGAGCTGTTTTTT

j_call: TRBJ1-2
d_call: TRBD1
v_call: TRBV7-9
clone_size: .
cdr3_aa: CASSSGQDGGYTF
cdr3_nt: TGTGCCAGCAGCTCGGGACAGGATGGTGGCTACACCTTC

j_call: TRBJ2-7
d_call: TRBD1
v_call: TRBV5-1
clone_size: .
cdr3_aa: CASSLAQGMREQYF
cdr3_nt: TGCGCCAGCAGCCTCGCACAGGGGATGAGAGAGCAGTACTTC

j_call: TRBJ2-7
d_call: .
v_call: TRBV2
clone_size: few
cdr3_aa: CASSRTDSSYEQYF
cdr3_nt: TGTGCCAGCAGTCGGACCGACAGCTCCTACGAGCAGTACTTC

j_call: TRBJ1-2
d_call: TRBD1
v_call: TRBV30
clone_size: .
cdr3_aa: CAWTGGVYGYTF
cdr3_nt: TGTGCCTGGACAGGGGGTGTCTATGGCTACACCTTC

j_call: TRBJ1-6
d_call: .
v_call: TRBV7-9
clone_size: few
cdr3_aa: CASSLGADSPLHF
cdr3_nt: TGTGCCAGCAGCTTAGGGGCCGATTCACCCCTCCACTTT

j_call: TRBJ2-7
d_call: .
v_call: TRBV14
clone_size: once
cdr3_aa: CASSQVYSGYYEQYF
cdr3_nt: TGTGCCAGCAGCCAAGTCTATTCCGGGTACTACGAGCAGTACTTC

j_call: TRBJ2-7
d_call: .
v_call: TRBV28
clone_size: few
cdr3_aa: CASSVRWTYEQYF
cdr3_nt: TGTGCCAGCAGCGTCAGGTGGACCTACGAGCAGTACTTC

j_call: TRBJ1-1
d_call: .
v_call: TRBV18
clone_size: few
cdr3_aa: CASSPGRVNTEAFF
cdr3_nt: TGTGCCAGCTCACCAGGCAGGGTAAACACTGAAGCTTTCTTT

j_call: TRBJ1-1
d_call: TRBD1
v_call: TRBV5-1
clone_size: .
cdr3_aa: CASSLVQGDTEAFF
cdr3_nt: TGCGCCAGCAGCTTAGTTCAGGGGGACACTGAAGCTTTCTTT

j_call: TRBJ1-1
d_call: .
v_call: TRBV25-1
clone_size: .
cdr3_aa: CASSGATEEAFF
cdr3_nt: TGTGCCAGCAGTGGGGCGACAGAAGAAGCTTTCTTT

j_call: TRBJ1-2
d_call: .
v_call: TRBV5-4
clone_size: .
cdr3_aa: CASSYGDGSSYGYTF
cdr3_nt: TGTGCCAGCAGCTATGGAGATGGCAGTAGCTATGGCTACACCTTC

j_call: TRBJ2-6
d_call: TRBD2
v_call: TRBV18
clone_size: few
cdr3_aa: CASSPGGTGANVLTF
cdr3_nt: TGTGCCAGCTCACCCGGGGGGACTGGGGCCAACGTCCTGACTTTC

j_call: TRBJ1-1
d_call: .
v_call: TRBV7-3
clone_size: few
cdr3_aa: CASSLTSNTEAFF
cdr3_nt: TGTGCCAGCAGCTTAACTTCTAACACTGAAGCTTTCTTT

j_call: TRBJ1-1
d_call: .
v_call: TRBV20-1
clone_size: .
cdr3_aa: CSAPADTEAFF
cdr3_nt: TGCAGTGCCCCTGCGGACACTGAAGCTTTCTTT

j_call: TRBJ1-5
d_call: .
v_call: TRBV9
clone_size: .
cdr3_aa: CASSVDGSRGEPQHF
cdr3_nt: TGTGCCAGCAGCGTAGATGGGTCTCGGGGAGAGCCCCAGCATTTT

j_call: TRBJ2-5
d_call: TRBD2
v_call: TRBV10-3
clone_size: .
cdr3_aa: CAISESVAGGPRETQYF
cdr3_nt: TGTGCCATCAGTGAGTCGGTAGCGGGGGGGCCGAGAGAGACCCAGTACTTC

j_call: TRBJ2-7
d_call: .
v_call: TRBV7-2
clone_size: few
cdr3_aa: CASSLTGLFGEQYF
cdr3_nt: TGTGCCAGCAGCTTGACGGGTTTATTTGGGGAGCAGTACTTC

j_call: TRBJ2-3
d_call: TRBD1
v_call: TRBV28
clone_size: few
cdr3_aa: CASSEGGRTDTQYF
cdr3_nt: TGTGCCAGCAGTGAAGGGGGCCGCACAGATACGCAGTATTTT

j_call: TRBJ2-7
d_call: TRBD1
v_call: TRBV14
clone_size: few
cdr3_aa: CASSQLTGDEQYF
cdr3_nt: TGTGCCAGCAGCCAGCTGACAGGGGACGAGCAGTACTTC

j_call: TRBJ2-7
d_call: TRBD1
v_call: TRBV6-6
clone_size: few
cdr3_aa: CASSSGQYEQYF
cdr3_nt: TGTGCCAGCAGCTCGGGACAGTACGAGCAGTACTTC

j_call: TRBJ1-1
d_call: .
v_call: TRBV7-9
clone_size: .
cdr3_aa: CASSLGGRMNTEAFF
cdr3_nt: TGTGCCAGCAGCTTAGGGGGGCGGATGAACACTGAAGCTTTCTTT

j_call: TRBJ1-1
d_call: .
v_call: TRBV6-6
clone_size: few
cdr3_aa: CASSYGGNTEAFF
cdr3_nt: TGTGCCAGCAGTTACGGAGGTAACACTGAAGCTTTCTTT

j_call: TRBJ2-7
d_call: .
v_call: TRBV7-3
clone_size: few
cdr3_aa: CASSLQGTGGYEQYF
cdr3_nt: TGTGCCAGCAGCTTACAGGGGACGGGAGGCTACGAGCAGTACTTC